The 3 T cell receptor beta chains presented below share a single source sample, sequenced in a study of cytomegalovirus exposure and HLA in healthy donors. This PCR relied on a set of 60 Vbeta primers and 13 Jbeta primers. Sequenced by immunoSEQ multiplex PCR; TCRdb stores in-frame clones only, minus some. The sample holds about 140,000 clones, around 72% seen once. The sample was PBMCs. All receptors derive from a woman between 40 and 55 years old in good health and CMV-seronegative.

In this sample, this clone turned up a few times. The V and J genes are TRBV5-1 and TRBJ1-1; D is unclear. V lost 0 bases to trimming and J lost 1 base, with 7 bases between them. The CDR3 extends over 14 amino acids. Germline V gene lookup returns CDR1 SGHRS and CDR2 YFSETQ. CDR3 coding DNA: TGCGCCAGCAGCTTGGCGGCGGCGAACACTGAAGCTTTCTTT. This sequence encodes CASSLAAANTEAFF.

The rearrangement links TRBV27 to TRBJ2-5; 13 nucleotides align to TRBD2. Trimming took 7 bases from V and 3 from J; bases not matched to a gene: 5. The CDR3 covers 15 residues. CDR1 and CDR2 from the germline V gene are MNHEY and SMNVEV (reference sequence). CDR3 coding DNA: TGTGCCAGCAAACTAGCGGGGGGGCCGGAAGAGACCCAGTACTTC. It specifies CASKLAGGPEETQYF.

The rearrangement uses TRBV10-3 and TRBJ2-3; 10 bases line up with TRBD1. Trimming at V came to 10 bases and at J to 5 bases, leaving 6 bases not matched to a gene. This CDR3 has 13 residues. CDR1 and CDR2 from the germline V gene are ENHRY and SYGVKD. The CDR3: CATGTGAIDTQYF. CDR3 sequence (DNA): TGTGCCACAGGGACAGGGGCGATAGATACGCAGTATTTT.